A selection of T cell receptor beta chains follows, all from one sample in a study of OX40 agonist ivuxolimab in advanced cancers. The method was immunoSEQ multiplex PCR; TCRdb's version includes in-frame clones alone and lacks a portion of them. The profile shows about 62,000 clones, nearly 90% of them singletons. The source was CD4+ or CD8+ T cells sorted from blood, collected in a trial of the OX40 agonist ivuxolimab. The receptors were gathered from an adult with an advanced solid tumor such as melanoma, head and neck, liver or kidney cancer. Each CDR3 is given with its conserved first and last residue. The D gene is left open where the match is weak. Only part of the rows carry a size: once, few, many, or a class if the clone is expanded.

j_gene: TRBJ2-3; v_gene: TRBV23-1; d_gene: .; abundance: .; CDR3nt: TGCGCCAGCAGTCAATCCTGTCCTGCAAGCACAGATACGCAGTATTTT; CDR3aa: CASSQSCPASTDTQYF
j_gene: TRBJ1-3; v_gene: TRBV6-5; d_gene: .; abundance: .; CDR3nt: TGTGCCAGCAGCAGCTTCTCTGGAAACACCATATATTTT; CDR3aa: CASSSFSGNTIYF
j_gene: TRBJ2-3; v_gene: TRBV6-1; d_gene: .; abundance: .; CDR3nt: TGTGCCAGCGAGACACTGATCAAACCAGATACGCAGTATTTT; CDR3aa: CASETLIKPDTQYF
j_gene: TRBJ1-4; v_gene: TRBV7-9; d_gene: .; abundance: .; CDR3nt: TGTGCCAGCAGCAAGGGGGAGGAAGAAAAACTGTTTTTT; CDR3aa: CASSKGEEEKLFF
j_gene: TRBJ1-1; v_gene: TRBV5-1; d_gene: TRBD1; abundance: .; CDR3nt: TGCGCCAGCAGCCAGCGACAGGGAGGCACTGAAGCTTTCTTT; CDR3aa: CASSQRQGGTEAFF
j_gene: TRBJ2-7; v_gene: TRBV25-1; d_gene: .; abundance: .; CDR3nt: TGTGCCAGCAGTGAGTACTACGAGCAGTACTTC; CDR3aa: CASSEYYEQYF
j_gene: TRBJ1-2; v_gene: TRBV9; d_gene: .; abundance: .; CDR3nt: TGTGCCAGCAGCGTGGGCCAGGGTCGGAACTATGGCTACACCTTC; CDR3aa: CASSVGQGRNYGYTF
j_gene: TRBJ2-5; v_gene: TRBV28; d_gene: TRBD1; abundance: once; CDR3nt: TGTGCCAGCAAAAACAGGGGGCGGGAGACCCAGTACTTC; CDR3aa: CASKNRGRETQYF
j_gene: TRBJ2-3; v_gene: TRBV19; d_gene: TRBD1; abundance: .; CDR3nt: TGTGCCAGTAGTGCGTCCGGGACAGGGGGAGATACGCAGTATTTT; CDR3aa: CASSASGTGGDTQYF
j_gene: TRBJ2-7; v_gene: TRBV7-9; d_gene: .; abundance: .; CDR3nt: TGTGCCAGCAGCTTAGCGGGCAGGACATTCAACTACGAGCAGTACTTC; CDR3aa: CASSLAGRTFNYEQYF
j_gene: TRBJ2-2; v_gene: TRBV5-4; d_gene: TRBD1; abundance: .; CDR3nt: TGTGCCAGCAGCCAGGGACAGCACACCGGGGAGCTGTTTTTT; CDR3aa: CASSQGQHTGELFF
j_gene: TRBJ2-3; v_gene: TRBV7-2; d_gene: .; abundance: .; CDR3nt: TGTGCCAGCAGCTTAGTTGCTAGCGCTCAAGATACGCAGTATTTT; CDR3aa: CASSLVASAQDTQYF
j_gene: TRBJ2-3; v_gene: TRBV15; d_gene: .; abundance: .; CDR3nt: TGTGCCACCCGGCCGGGAGAAAGCACAGATACGCAGTATTTT; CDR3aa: CATRPGESTDTQYF
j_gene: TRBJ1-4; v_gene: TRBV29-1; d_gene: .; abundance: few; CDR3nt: TGCAGCGTTGAGTTAACAACTAATGAAAAACTGTTTTTT; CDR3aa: CSVELTTNEKLFF
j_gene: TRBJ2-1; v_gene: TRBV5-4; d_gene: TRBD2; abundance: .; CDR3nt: TGTGCCAGCAGCATCAGGACTAGCGGGATCTACAATGAGCAGTTCTTC; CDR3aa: CASSIRTSGIYNEQFF
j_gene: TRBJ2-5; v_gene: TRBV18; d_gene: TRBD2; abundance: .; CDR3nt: TGTGCCAGCTCACCCCCCGCGGGAGTGGAGACCCAGTACTTC; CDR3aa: CASSPPAGVETQYF
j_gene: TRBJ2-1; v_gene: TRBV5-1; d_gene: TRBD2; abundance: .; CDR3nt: TGCGCCAGCAGCGGCTCACTAGCGGGGACGTCCGGGACGGTCTACAATGAGCAGTTCTTC; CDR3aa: CASSGSLAGTSGTVYNEQFF
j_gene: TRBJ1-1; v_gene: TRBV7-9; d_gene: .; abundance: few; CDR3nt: TGTGCCAGCAGCTCCCAGGTTGAAGCTTTCTTT; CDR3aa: CASSSQVEAFF
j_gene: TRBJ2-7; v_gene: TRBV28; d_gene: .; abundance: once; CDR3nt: TGTGCCAGCAAAGAAGGGAGGACCTACGAGCAGTACTTC; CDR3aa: CASKEGRTYEQYF
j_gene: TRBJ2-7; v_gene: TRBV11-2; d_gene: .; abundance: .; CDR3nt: TGTGCCAGCAGCCCCGCCGAGGGGGTACGGGAGCAGTACTTC; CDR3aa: CASSPAEGVREQYF